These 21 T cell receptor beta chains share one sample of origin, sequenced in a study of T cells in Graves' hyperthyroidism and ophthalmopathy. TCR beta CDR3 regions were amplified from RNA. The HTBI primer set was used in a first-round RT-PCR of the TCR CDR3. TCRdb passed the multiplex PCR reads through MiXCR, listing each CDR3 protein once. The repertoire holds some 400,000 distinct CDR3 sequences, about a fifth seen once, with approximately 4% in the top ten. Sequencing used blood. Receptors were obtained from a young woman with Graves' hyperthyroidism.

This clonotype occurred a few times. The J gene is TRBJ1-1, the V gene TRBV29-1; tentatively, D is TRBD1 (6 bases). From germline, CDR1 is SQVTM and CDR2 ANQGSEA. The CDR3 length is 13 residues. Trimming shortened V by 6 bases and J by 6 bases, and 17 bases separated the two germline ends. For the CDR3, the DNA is TGCAGCGTCCCCGAGGGGGGTTTCGCTGAAGCTTTCTTT. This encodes CSVPEGGFAEAFF.

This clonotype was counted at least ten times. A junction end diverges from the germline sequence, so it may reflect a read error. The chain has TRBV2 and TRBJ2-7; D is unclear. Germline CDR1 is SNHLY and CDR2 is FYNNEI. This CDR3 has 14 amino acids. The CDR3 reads CANSEPRSSYEQYF. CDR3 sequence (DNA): TGTGCCAACAGTGAACCGCGGAGCTCCTACGAGCAGTACTTC.

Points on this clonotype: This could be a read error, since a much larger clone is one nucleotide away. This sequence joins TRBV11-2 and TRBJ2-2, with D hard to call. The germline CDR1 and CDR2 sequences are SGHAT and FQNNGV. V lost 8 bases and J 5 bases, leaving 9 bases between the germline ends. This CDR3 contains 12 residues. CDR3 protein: CASDTTTGELFF. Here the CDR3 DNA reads TGTGCCAGCGACACAACGACCGGGGAGCTGTTTTTT. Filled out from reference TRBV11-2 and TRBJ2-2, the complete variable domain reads EAGVAQSPRYKIIEKRQSVAFWCNPISGHATLYWYQQILGQGPKLLIQFQNNGVVDDSQLPKDRFSAERLKGVDSTLKIQPAKLEDSAVYLCASDTTTGELFFGEGSRLTVL.

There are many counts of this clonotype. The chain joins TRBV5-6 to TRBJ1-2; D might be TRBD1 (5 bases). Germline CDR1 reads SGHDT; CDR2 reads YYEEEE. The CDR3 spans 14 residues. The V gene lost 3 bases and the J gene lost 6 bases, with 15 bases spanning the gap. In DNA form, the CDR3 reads TGTGCCAGCAGCTCACCTCCAGGGTTCGATGGCTACACCTTC. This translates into CASSSPPGFDGYTF.

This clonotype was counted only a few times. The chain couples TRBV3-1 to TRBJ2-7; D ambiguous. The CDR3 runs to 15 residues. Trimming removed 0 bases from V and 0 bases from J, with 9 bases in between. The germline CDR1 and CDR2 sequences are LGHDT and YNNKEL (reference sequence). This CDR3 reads CASSQDLRVSYEQYF. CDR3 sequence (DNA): TGTGCCAGCAGCCAAGATTTAAGGGTCTCCTACGAGCAGTACTTC.

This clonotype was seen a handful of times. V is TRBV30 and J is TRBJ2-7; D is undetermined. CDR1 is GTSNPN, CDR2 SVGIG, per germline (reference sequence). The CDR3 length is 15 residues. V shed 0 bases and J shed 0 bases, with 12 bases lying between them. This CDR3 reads CAWSVPGTGSYEQYF. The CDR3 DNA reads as TGTGCCTGGAGTGTACCGGGCACCGGCTCCTACGAGCAGTACTTC.

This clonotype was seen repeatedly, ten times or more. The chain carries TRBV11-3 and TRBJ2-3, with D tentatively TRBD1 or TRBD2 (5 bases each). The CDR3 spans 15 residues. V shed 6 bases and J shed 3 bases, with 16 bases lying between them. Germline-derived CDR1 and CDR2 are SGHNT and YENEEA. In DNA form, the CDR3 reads TGTGCCAGCAGTTCGGAGACGGGGCTAACAGATACGCAGTATTTT. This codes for CASSSETGLTDTQYF.

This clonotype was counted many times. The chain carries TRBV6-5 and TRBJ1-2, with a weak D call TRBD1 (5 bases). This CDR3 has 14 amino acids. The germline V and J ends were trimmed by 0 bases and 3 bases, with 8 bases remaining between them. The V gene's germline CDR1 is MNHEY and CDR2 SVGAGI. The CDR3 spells CASSYSPGDYGYTF. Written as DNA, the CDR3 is TGTGCCAGCAGTTACTCCCCGGGGGACTATGGCTACACCTTC.

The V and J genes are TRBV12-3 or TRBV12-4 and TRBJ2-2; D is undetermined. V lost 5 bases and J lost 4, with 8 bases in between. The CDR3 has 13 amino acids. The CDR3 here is CASSKGITGELFF. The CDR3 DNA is TGTGCCAGCAGTAAAGGGATCACCGGGGAGCTGTTTTTT.

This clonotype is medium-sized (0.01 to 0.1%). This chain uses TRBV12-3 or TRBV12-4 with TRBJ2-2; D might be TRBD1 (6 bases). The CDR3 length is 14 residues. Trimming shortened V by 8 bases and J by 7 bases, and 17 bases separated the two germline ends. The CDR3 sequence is CASRMGQTGGELFF. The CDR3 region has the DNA TGTGCCAGCCGAATGGGACAAACCGGCGGGGAGCTGTTTTTT.

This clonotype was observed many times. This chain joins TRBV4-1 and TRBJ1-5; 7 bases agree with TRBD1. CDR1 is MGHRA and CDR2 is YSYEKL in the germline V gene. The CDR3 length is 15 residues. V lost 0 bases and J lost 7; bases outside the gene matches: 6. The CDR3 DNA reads TGCGCCAGCAGCCAAGAAGGGGGCAGGGGACAGCCCCAGCATTTT. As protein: CASSQEGGRGQPQHF.

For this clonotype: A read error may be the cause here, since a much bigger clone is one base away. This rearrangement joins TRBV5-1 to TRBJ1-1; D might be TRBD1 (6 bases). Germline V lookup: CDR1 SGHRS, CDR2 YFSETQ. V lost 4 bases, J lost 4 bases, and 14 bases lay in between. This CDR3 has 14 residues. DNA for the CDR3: TGCGCCAGCAGCGACCTCCGAGGGGGCACTGAAGCTTTCTTT. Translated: CASSDLRGGTEAFF.

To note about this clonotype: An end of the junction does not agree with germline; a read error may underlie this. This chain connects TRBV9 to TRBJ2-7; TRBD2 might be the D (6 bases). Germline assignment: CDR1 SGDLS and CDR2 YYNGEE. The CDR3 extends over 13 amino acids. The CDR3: CASSVSSGGEQHF. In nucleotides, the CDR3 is TGTGCCAGCAGCGTAAGCAGCGGAGGGGAGCAGCACTTC.

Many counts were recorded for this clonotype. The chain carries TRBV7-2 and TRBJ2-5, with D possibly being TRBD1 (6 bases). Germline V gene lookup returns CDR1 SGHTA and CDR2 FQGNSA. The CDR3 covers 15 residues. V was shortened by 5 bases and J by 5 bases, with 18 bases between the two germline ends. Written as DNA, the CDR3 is TGTGCCAGCAGCCTGGAGCTCAGGGGCGGGGAGACCCAGTACTTC. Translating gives CASSLELRGGETQYF.

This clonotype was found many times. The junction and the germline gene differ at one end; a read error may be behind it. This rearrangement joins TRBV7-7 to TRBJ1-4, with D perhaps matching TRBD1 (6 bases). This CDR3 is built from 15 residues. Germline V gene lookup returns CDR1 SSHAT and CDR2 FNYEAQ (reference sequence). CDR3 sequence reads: CASSPSQGTNEKLFF. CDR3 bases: TGTGCTAGCAGCCCGTCACAGGGAACTAATGAAAAACTGTTTTTT.

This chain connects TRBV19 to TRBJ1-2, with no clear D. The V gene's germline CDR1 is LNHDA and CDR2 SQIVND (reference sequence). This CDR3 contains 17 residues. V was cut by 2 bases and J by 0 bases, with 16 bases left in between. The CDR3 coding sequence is TGTGCCAGTAGTATACACGCGGCCGGAGCGACTAACTATGGCTACACCTTC. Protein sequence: CASSIHAAGATNYGYTF.

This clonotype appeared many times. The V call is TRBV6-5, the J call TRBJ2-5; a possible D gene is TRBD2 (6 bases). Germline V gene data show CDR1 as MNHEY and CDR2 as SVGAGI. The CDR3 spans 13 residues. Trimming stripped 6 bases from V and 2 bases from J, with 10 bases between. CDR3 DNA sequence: TGTGCCAGCAGGGGACTCCTTCAAGAGACCCAGTACTTC. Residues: CASRGLLQETQYF.

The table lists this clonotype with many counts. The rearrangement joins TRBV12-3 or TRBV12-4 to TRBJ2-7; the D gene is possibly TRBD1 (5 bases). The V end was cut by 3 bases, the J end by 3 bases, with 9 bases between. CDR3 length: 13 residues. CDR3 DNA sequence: TGTGCCAGCAGTTTTGGGGCTGGCTACGAGCAGTACTTC. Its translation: CASSFGAGYEQYF.

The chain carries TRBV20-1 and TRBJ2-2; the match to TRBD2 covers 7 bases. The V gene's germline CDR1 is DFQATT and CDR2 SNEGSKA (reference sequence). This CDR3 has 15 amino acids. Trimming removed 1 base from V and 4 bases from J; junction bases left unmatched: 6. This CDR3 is CSARVSSGLTGELFF. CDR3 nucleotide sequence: TGCAGTGCTAGAGTTTCTAGCGGCCTCACCGGGGAGCTGTTTTTT.

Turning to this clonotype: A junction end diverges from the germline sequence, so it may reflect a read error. The CDR3 is CTSSPGENTEAFF. CDR3 in DNA: TGTACCAGCTCCCCTGGAGAGAACACTGAAGCTTTCTTT. This chain links TRBV18 with TRBJ1-1; D gene unclear. Looked up from germline, CDR1 is KGHSH and CDR2 is LQKENI. The CDR3 contains 13 residues.

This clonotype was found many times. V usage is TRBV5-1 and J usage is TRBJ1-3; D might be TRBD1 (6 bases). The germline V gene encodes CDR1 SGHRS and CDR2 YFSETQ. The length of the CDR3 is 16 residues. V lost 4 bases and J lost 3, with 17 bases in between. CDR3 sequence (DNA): TGCGCCAGCAGCCTGGGGGCCGGGTCTAATGGAAACACCATATATTTT. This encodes CASSLGAGSNGNTIYF.